This T cell receptor beta chain originates from a study of spatial heterogeneity in lung cancer. Study overall: Detection consistently yielded more beta chains than alpha chains.

This clonotype rates as medium-sized (0.01 to 0.1%). Because this beta chain is a stray read in a library intended to capture alpha chains, its abundance should not be given much weight. Individually, TCR cDNA molecules were each labelled with a unique molecular identifier. One entry per CDR3 protein, called by TCRdb with MiXCR from the 5' RACE reads. The table lists around 14,000 distinct CDR3 sequences, about 3.9% of them singletons, with 9.8% in the top ten. Time point of the sample: sample taken at primary tumor resection. The donors, about 74 patients with untreated early-stage non-small cell lung cancer, provided the samples. In each case, whole RNA from tumor, nontumor lung or frozen PBMC was sequenced unsorted. The J segment lost 4 bases and the V segment lost 0 bases, leaving 6 bases of the junction unmatched. The CDR3 runs 15 residues. Germline V gene sequence: CDR1 SQVTM, CDR2 ANQGSEA.

The material was normal lung tissue next to the tumor, obtained at surgery. This clonotype was sampled from a male donor with early-stage non-small cell lung cancer. J is TRBJ2-1 and V is TRBV29-1; TRBD2 matches 7 bases. CDR3 in amino acids: CSVEDQGSGYNEQFF. The CDR3 DNA reads TGCAGCGTTGAAGATCAGGGTAGCGGGTACAATGAGCAGTTCTTC.